The source of this TCR beta chain is a study of beta chain features in type 1 diabetes. Whole-study context: Cell yields, gender and age were similar in healthy donors and patients.

The authors reverse transcribed all of the isolated RNA, so sequencing captured expressed TCRB transcripts. An average of about 3.57 million reads was obtained for naive, central memory and regulatory T cell samples. Sequencing used immunoSEQ multiplex PCR; TCRdb keeps in-frame clones, though not all of them. The sample contains 300,000 to 350,000 clones, around an eighth of which appear only once. On this clone: What it binds is not known.

Study-wide results and caveats: For patients and controls alike, PCR might favor shorter templates to the same degree. Moderate yet significant TCRB CDR3 shortening was seen in Type 1 diabetes patients in all four CD4+ subsets. Patients' naive, central memory and regulatory TCRB repertoires appeared more alike than those of healthy donors.

This CDR3 contains 17 residues. CDR1 SGHRS and CDR2 YFSETQ come from the germline V gene. V was cut by 4 bases and J by 1 base, with 17 bases left in between. This chain links TRBV5-1 with TRBJ2-2; tentatively, D is TRBD2 (5 bases). The sequenced sample consisted of naive CD4+ T cells from blood. The TCR originated in a woman under 30 with type 1 diabetes. As DNA, the CDR3 is TGCGCCAGCAGCCCCCGGGCGCGGGCACAGAACACCGGGGAGCTGTTTTTT. This encodes CASSPRARAQNTGELFF.